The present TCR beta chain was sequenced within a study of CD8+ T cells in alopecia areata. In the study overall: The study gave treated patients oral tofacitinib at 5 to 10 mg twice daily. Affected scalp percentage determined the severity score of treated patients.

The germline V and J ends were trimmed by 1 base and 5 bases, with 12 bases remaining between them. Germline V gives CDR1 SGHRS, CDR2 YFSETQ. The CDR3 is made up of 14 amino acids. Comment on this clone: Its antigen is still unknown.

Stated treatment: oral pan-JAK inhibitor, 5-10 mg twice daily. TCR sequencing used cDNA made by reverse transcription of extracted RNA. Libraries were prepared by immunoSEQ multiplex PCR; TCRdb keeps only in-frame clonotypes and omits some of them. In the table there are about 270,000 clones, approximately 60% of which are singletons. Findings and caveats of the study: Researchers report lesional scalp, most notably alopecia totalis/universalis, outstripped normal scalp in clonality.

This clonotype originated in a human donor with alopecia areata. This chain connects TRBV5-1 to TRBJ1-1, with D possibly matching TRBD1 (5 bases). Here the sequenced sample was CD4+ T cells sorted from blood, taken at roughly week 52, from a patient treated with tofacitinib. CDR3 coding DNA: TGCGCCAGCAGCTTGAACGACGGGGGAACTGAAGCTTTCTTT. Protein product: CASSLNDGGTEAFF.